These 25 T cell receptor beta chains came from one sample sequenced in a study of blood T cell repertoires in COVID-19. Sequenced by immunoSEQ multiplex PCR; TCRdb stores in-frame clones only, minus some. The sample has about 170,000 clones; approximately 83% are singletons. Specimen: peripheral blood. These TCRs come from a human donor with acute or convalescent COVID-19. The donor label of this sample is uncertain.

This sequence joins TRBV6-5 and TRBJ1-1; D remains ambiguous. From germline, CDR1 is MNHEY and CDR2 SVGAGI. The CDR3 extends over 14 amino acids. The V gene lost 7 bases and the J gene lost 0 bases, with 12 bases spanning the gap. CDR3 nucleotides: TGTGCCAGCACCAGTGCGGGGTTGAACACTGAAGCTTTCTTT. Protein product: CASTSAGLNTEAFF.

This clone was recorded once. Here the CDR3 DNA reads TGTGCCAGCAGCTTAGGGACAGGGGGGTCCTACGAGCAGTACTTC. The encoded protein is CASSLGTGGSYEQYF. The chain has TRBV7-3 and TRBJ2-7; 11 bases are shared with TRBD1. This CDR3 has 15 residues. The ends lost 2 bases at V and 1 base at J; junction bases unmatched: 1. CDR1 is SGHTA, CDR2 FQGTGA, per germline.

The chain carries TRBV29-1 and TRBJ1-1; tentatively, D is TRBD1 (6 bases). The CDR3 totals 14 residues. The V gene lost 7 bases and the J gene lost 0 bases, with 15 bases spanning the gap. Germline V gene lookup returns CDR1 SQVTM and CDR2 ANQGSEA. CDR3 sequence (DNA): TGCAGCGCTGGACAGTTGGGACTGAACACTGAAGCTTTCTTT. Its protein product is CSAGQLGLNTEAFF.

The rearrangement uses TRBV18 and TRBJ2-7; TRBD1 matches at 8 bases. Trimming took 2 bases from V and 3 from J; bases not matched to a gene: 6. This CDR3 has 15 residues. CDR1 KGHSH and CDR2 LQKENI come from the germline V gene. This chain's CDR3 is CASSPKQGDRYEQYF. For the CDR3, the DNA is TGTGCCAGCTCACCAAAACAGGGGGACCGCTACGAGCAGTACTTC.

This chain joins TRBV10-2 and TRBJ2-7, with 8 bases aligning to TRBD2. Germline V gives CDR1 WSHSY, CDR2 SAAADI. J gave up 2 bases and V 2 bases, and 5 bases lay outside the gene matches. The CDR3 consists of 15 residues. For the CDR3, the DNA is TGCGCCAGCAGTGAGAAGCGGGGGCTTACCTACGAGCAGTACTTC. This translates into CASSEKRGLTYEQYF.

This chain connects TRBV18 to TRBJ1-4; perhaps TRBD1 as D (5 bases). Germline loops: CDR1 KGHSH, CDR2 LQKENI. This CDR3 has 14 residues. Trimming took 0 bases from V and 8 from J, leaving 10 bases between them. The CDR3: CASSPPEGREKLFF. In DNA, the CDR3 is TGTGCCAGCTCACCACCGGAGGGACGCGAAAAACTGTTTTTT. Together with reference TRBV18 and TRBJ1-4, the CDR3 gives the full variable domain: NAGVMQNPRHLVRRRGQEARLRCSPMKGHSHVYWYRQLPEEGLKFMVYLQKENIIDESGMPKERFSAEFPKEGPSILRIQQVVRGDSAAYFCASSPPEGREKLFFGSGTQLSVL.

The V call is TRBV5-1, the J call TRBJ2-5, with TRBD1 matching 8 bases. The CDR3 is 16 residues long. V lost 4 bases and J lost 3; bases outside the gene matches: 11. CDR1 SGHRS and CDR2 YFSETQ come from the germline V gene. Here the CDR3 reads CASSPAWTGFEETQYF. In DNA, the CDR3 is TGCGCCAGCAGCCCCGCTTGGACAGGGTTTGAAGAGACCCAGTACTTC.

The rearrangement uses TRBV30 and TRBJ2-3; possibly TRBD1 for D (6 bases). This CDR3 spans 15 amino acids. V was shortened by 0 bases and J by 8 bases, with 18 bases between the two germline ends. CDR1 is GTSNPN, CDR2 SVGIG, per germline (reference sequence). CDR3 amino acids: CAWSVRQASQATQYF. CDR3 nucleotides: TGTGCCTGGAGTGTTAGACAGGCTTCACAGGCTACGCAGTATTTT.

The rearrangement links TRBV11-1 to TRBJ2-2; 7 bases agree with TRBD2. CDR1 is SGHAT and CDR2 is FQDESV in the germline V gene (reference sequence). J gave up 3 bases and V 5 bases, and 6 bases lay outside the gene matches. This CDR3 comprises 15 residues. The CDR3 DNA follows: TGTGCCAGCAGCGGACGGGGGGTGGACACCGGGGAGCTGTTTTTT. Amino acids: CASSGRGVDTGELFF.

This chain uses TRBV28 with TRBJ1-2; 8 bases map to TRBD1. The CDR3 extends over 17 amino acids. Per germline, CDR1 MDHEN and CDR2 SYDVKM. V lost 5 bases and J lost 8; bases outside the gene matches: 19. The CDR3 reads CASSPQTYRTGGSGYTF. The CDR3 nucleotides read TGTGCCAGCAGTCCCCAAACATATCGAACAGGGGGTTCCGGCTACACCTTC.

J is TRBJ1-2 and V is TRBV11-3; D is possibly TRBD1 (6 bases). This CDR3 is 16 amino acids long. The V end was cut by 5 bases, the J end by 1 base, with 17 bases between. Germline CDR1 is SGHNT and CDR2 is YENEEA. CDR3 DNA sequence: TGTGCCAGCAGCGAAGAACGACAGGCCCTTAACTATGGCTACACCTTC. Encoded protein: CASSEERQALNYGYTF.

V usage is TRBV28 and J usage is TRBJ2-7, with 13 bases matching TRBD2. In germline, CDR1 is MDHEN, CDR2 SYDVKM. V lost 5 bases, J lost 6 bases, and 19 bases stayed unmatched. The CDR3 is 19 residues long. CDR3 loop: CASSPGLAGTIVPFGEQYF. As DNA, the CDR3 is TGTGCCAGCAGTCCGGGACTAGCGGGAACTATAGTCCCTTTCGGCGAGCAGTACTTC.

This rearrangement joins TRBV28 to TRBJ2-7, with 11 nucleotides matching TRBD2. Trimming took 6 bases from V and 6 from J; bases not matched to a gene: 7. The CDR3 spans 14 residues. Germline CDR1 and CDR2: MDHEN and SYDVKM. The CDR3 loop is CASSPGLAVPEQYF. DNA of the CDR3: TGTGCCAGCAGCCCGGGACTAGCGGTTCCCGAGCAGTACTTC.

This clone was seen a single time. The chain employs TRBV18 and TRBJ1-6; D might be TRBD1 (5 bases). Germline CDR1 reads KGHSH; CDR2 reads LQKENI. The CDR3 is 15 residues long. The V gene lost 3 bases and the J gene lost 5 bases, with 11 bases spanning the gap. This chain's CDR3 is CASSPLAGDNSPLHF. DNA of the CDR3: TGTGCCAGCTCACCGCTCGCGGGGGATAATTCACCCCTCCACTTT.

The CDR3 DNA sequence: TGTGCCAGTAGTCAGGTTTTTAGCGGGGGGCGGATTAGCACAGATACGCAGTATTTT. This encodes CASSQVFSGGRISTDTQYF. The gene calls are TRBV19 and TRBJ2-3; 10 positions agree with TRBD2. The germline V gene has CDR1 LNHDA and CDR2 SQIVND (reference sequence). V was pared by 5 bases and J by 0 bases, with 14 bases of the junction left unmatched. This CDR3 is 19 amino acids long.

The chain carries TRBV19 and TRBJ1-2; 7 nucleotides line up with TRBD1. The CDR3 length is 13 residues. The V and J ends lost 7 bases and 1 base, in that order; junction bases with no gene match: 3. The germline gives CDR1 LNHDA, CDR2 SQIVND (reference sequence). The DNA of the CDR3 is TGTGCCAGTACCTGGGACAGTAACTATGGCTACACCTTC. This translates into CASTWDSNYGYTF.

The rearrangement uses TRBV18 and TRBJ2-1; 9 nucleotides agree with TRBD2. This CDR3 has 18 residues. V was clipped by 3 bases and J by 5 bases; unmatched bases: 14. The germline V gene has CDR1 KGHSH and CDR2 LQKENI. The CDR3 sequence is CASSPSMASGAFNNEQFF. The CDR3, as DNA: TGTGCCAGCTCACCCTCCATGGCTAGCGGGGCGTTTAACAATGAGCAGTTCTTC.

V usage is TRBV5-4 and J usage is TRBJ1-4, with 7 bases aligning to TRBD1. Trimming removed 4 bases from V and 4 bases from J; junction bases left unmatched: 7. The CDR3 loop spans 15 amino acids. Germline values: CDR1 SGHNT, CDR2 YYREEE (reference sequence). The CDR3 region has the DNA TGTGCCAGCAGCCAGGCGACAGGGCATAATGAAAAACTGTTTTTT. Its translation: CASSQATGHNEKLFF.

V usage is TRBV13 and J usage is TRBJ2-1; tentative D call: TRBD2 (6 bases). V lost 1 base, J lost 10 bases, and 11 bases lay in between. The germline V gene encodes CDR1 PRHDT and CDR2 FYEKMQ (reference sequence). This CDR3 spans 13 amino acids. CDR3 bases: TGTGCCAGCAGCTTAGCCCGGGACTTAGAGCAGTTCTTC. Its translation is CASSLARDLEQFF.

This chain's CDR3 is CASSQVGTSGGYTGELFF. For the CDR3, the DNA is TGTGCCAGCAGCCAAGTAGGGACTAGCGGGGGATACACCGGGGAGCTGTTTTTT. V gene TRBV4-2 combines with J gene TRBJ2-2; 14 positions agree with TRBD2. The CDR3 runs 18 residues. The junction had 4 bases not matched to a gene; V was cut back by 1 base and J by 3 bases. Germline-derived CDR1 and CDR2 are LGHNA and YNFKEQ.

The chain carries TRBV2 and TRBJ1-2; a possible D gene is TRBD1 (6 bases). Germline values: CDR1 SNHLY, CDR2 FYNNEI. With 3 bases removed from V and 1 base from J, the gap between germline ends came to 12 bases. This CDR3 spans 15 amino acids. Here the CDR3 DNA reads TGTGCCAGCAGTGAGGACAGATCCTTTAACTATGGCTACACCTTC. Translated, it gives CASSEDRSFNYGYTF.

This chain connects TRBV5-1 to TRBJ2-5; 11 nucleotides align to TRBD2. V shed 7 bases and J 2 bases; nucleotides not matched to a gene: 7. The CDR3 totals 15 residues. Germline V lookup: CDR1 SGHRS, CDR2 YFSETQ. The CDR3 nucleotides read TGCGCCAGCTCCGGACTAGCGGGTCGGCAAGAGACCCAGTACTTC. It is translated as CASSGLAGRQETQYF.

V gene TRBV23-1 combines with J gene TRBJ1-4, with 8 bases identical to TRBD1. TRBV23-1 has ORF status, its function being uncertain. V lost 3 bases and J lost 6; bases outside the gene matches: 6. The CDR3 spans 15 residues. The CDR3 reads CASSQYRGGDEKLFF. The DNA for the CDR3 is TGCGCCAGCAGTCAGTACAGGGGGGGGGATGAAAAACTGTTTTTT.

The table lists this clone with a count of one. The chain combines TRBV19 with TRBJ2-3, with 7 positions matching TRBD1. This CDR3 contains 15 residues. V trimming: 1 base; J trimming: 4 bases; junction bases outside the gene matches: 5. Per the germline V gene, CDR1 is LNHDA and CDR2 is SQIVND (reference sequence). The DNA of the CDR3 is TGTGCCAGTAGTATAGCCAGGGGGAGCGCAGATACGCAGTATTTT. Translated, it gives CASSIARGSADTQYF. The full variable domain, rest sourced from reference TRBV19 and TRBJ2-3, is DGGITQSPKYLFRKEGQNVTLSCEQNLNHDAMYWYRQDPGQGLRLIYYSQIVNDFQKGDIAEGYSVSREKKESFPLTVTSAQKNPTAFYLCASSIARGSADTQYFGPGTRLTVL.

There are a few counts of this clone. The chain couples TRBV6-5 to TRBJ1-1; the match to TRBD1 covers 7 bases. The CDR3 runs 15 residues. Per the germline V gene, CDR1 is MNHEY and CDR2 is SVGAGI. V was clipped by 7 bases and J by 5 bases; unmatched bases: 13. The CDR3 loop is CASTTTTGVETEAFF. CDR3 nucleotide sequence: TGTGCCAGCACCACCACTACAGGGGTCGAAACTGAAGCTTTCTTT.